One sample yielded the 23 T cell receptor beta chains listed below, sequenced in a study of OX40 agonist ivuxolimab in advanced cancers. The table came from immunoSEQ multiplex PCR; TCRdb's copy has only in-frame clones and leaves some out. The sample holds tens of thousands of clones, around 83% seen once. The input for sequencing was CD4+ or CD8+ T cells sorted from blood, taken in a trial of the OX40 agonist ivuxolimab. All receptors derive from an adult with an advanced solid tumor such as melanoma, head and neck, liver or kidney cancer.

The rearrangement links TRBV5-6 to TRBJ2-5; D is possibly TRBD2 (5 bases). Trimming cost V 0 bases and J 0 bases, with 12 bases left between them. The CDR3 is made up of 16 amino acids. CDR1 and CDR2 (germline): SGHDT, YYEEEE. The CDR3, as DNA: TGTGCCAGCAGCTTGGTAACTAGGGCCCACCAAGAGACCCAGTACTTC. It codes for CASSLVTRAHQETQYF.

DNA for the CDR3: TGTGCCAGCAGTCGCTGGGAGGTTGACACTGAAGCTTTCTTT. Residues: CASSRWEVDTEAFF. This chain connects TRBV2 to TRBJ1-1; D gene ambiguous. Per germline, CDR1 SNHLY and CDR2 FYNNEI. V lost 5 bases and J 3 bases, leaving 13 bases between the germline ends. The CDR3 spans 14 residues.

This clone turned up a few times. This sequence joins TRBV2 and TRBJ1-5; D call uncertain. Germline V gene sequence: CDR1 SNHLY, CDR2 FYNNEI. V dropped 4 bases and J dropped 5 bases, with 12 bases sitting between them. The CDR3 length is 14 residues. The CDR3 nucleotides are TGTGCCAGCAGTGCGAGGGCAGCAGATCAGCCCCAGCATTTT. As protein: CASSARAADQPQHF.

This clone was counted between two and nine times. The chain carries TRBV18 and TRBJ1-5, with D perhaps matching TRBD1 (5 bases). This CDR3 has 13 residues. Germline assignment: CDR1 KGHSH and CDR2 LQKENI. Trimming cost V 6 bases and J 0 bases, with 6 bases left between them. The CDR3 DNA is TGTGCCAGCTCGGACAATAGCAATCAGCCCCAGCATTTT. It translates to CASSDNSNQPQHF.

This chain joins TRBV2 and TRBJ1-5; perhaps TRBD1 as D (6 bases). CDR1 and CDR2 from the germline V gene are SNHLY and FYNNEI. The CDR3 is 15 amino acids. Trimming removed 8 bases at V and 3 bases at J, with 17 bases between. In DNA form, the CDR3 reads TGTGCCAGCCGGGGCCGGGACATTACCAATCAGCCCCAGCATTTT. It codes for CASRGRDITNQPQHF.

This clone occurred once. J is TRBJ1-3 and V is TRBV13; no reliable D call. The CDR3 loop spans 15 amino acids. Germline loops: CDR1 PRHDT, CDR2 FYEKMQ (reference sequence). With 2 bases removed from V and 4 bases from J, the gap between germline ends came to 12 bases. The DNA for the CDR3 is TGTGCCAGCAGCTTACTTGGCAGTTCGGGAAACACCATATATTTT. Its translation is CASSLLGSSGNTIYF.

The gene calls are TRBV5-1 and TRBJ1-5; D is unresolved. Germline V CDR1 and CDR2: SGHRS, YFSETQ. Trimming left V 0 bases short and J 0 bases short, with 7 bases between. The CDR3 spans 15 residues. The CDR3 region has the DNA TGCGCCAGCAGCTTGGCAGGATTTAGCAATCAGCCCCAGCATTTT. It is translated as CASSLAGFSNQPQHF.

The count of this clone is one. The genes are TRBV9 and TRBJ1-1, with D possibly being TRBD1 (5 bases). Trimming stripped 3 bases from V and 1 base from J, with 10 bases between. Germline V CDR1 and CDR2: SGDLS, YYNGEE. This CDR3 region has 14 residues. The CDR3 coding sequence is TGTGCCAGCAGCGCAGTCGGGGGGAACACTGAAGCTTTCTTT. Amino acids: CASSAVGGNTEAFF.

This CDR3 is CASSLAGRNGYGYTF. In DNA form, the CDR3 reads TGTGCCAGCAGCTTAGCTGGGAGAAATGGCTATGGCTACACCTTC. V gene TRBV7-3 combines with J gene TRBJ1-2; unclear D gene. V lost 2 bases and J 4 bases, leaving 14 bases between the germline ends. The length of the CDR3 is 15 residues. CDR1 and CDR2 from the germline V gene are SGHTA and FQGTGA. The full variable domain, its missing parts supplied by reference TRBV7-3 and TRBJ1-2, is GAGVSQTPSNKVTEKGKYVELRCDPISGHTALYWYRQSLGQGPEFLIYFQGTGAADDSGLPNDRFFAVRPEGSVSTLKIQRTERGDSAVYLCASSLAGRNGYGYTFGSGTRLTVV.

This rearrangement joins TRBV6-1 to TRBJ1-5; tentatively, D is TRBD1 (5 bases). The CDR3 covers 16 residues. V was cut by 3 bases and J by 0 bases, with 12 bases left in between. Per germline, CDR1 MNHNS and CDR2 SASEGT. In nucleotides, the CDR3 is TGTGCCAGCAGTGAGGGGAACAGGTATAGCAATCAGCCCCAGCATTTT. This sequence encodes CASSEGNRYSNQPQHF.

The DNA for the CDR3 is TGTGCCAGCAGCTTCTACGACACGGGACAGGGCAATGGCTACACCTTC. Amino acids: CASSFYDTGQGNGYTF. The V call is TRBV9, the J call TRBJ1-2; 9 positions match TRBD1. CDR1 and CDR2 from the germline V gene are SGDLS and YYNGEE. V trimming: 4 bases; J trimming: 6 bases; junction bases outside the gene matches: 13. CDR3 size: 16 residues.

The chain has TRBV6-1 and TRBJ2-3; perhaps TRBD2 as D (7 bases). Per the germline V gene, CDR1 is MNHNS and CDR2 is SASEGT. Trimming removed 4 bases at V and 2 bases at J, with 16 bases between. The CDR3 consists of 16 residues. The CDR3 sequence is CASSVSAGAPTDTQYF. In DNA form, the CDR3 reads TGTGCCAGCAGTGTGTCCGCGGGGGCCCCCACAGATACGCAGTATTTT.

In this sample, this clone turned up a few times. The chain combines TRBV9 with TRBJ2-7; weak D call: TRBD1 (6 bases). CDR1 is SGDLS, CDR2 YYNGEE, per germline. CDR3 length equals 15 residues. V was clipped by 3 bases and J by 3 bases, with 16 bases between them. CDR3 amino acids: CASSAVGALSYEQYF. The CDR3 DNA is TGTGCCAGCAGCGCAGTGGGGGCCCTAAGCTACGAGCAGTACTTC.

This clone has just a few counts. This rearrangement joins TRBV7-3 to TRBJ2-1; 11 bases match TRBD2. The V and J ends lost 6 bases and 4 bases, in that order; junction bases with no gene match: 11. Per the germline V gene, CDR1 is SGHTA and CDR2 is FQGTGA. The CDR3 contains 17 residues. CDR3 residues: CASSLLGLAGGYNEQFF. The DNA of the CDR3 is TGTGCCAGCAGTCTTCTTGGGCTAGCGGGAGGTTACAATGAGCAGTTCTTC. The whole variable domain, remainder taken from reference TRBV7-3 and TRBJ2-1, is GAGVSQTPSNKVTEKGKYVELRCDPISGHTALYWYRQSLGQGPEFLIYFQGTGAADDSGLPNDRFFAVRPEGSVSTLKIQRTERGDSAVYLCASSLLGLAGGYNEQFFGPGTRLTVL.

The chain employs TRBV7-9 and TRBJ1-5, with D hard to call. Per germline, CDR1 SEHNR and CDR2 FQNEAQ (reference sequence). This CDR3 comprises 14 residues. The V end was cut by 1 base, the J end by 6 bases, with 10 bases between. The CDR3 loop is CASSLGGTGQPQHF. CDR3 nucleotides: TGTGCCAGCAGCTTAGGGGGTACGGGTCAGCCCCAGCATTTT.

The chain recombines TRBV15 with TRBJ2-5; no clear D gene. Germline CDR1 and CDR2: LNHNV and YYDKDF (reference sequence). The V gene lost 3 bases and the J gene lost 5 bases, with 10 bases spanning the gap. The CDR3 is 13 amino acids. This chain's CDR3 is CATSSRTWETQYF. In DNA form, the CDR3 reads TGTGCCACCAGCAGCCGGACGTGGGAGACCCAGTACTTC.

This sequence joins TRBV6-6 and TRBJ1-1, with D possibly TRBD1 on 5 matching bases. CDR1 is MNHNY and CDR2 is SVGAGI in the germline V gene (reference sequence). V lost 3 bases and J 6 bases, leaving 14 bases between the germline ends. The CDR3 spans 14 residues. In DNA form, the CDR3 reads TGTGCCAGCAGTTATGGGGGGGGACGCGCTGAAGCTTTCTTT. Translated: CASSYGGGRAEAFF.

This clone has just one count. The J gene is TRBJ2-7, the V gene TRBV5-4; D is possibly TRBD1 or TRBD2 (5 bases each). The CDR3 is made up of 13 amino acids. CDR1 and CDR2 (germline): SGHNT, YYREEE (reference sequence). The germline V and J ends were trimmed by 5 bases and 3 bases, with 12 bases remaining between them. The CDR3 coding sequence is TGTGCCAGCAGTTTTGGGGGAAACTACGAGCAGTACTTC. This encodes CASSFGGNYEQYF.

The rearrangement joins TRBV6-6 to TRBJ1-5; possibly TRBD1 for D (6 bases). The V end was cut by 6 bases, the J end by 9 bases, with 15 bases between. The length of the CDR3 is 13 residues. Germline loops: CDR1 MNHNY, CDR2 SVGAGI (reference sequence). The CDR3 nucleotides read TGTGCCAGCAGGCACAGGGACATAGGGCCCCAGCATTTT. This codes for CASRHRDIGPQHF.

CDR3 DNA: TGTGCCAGCTCACCGGGTTTTCCCTACGAGCAGTACTTC. This translates into CASSPGFPYEQYF. J is TRBJ2-7 and V is TRBV18; no clear D gene. From germline, CDR1 is KGHSH and CDR2 LQKENI. V shed 3 bases and J shed 2 bases, with 8 bases lying between them. The CDR3 sequence is 13 residues long.

The chain has TRBV7-2 and TRBJ2-5, with D tentatively TRBD1 (6 bases). Germline V gene sequence: CDR1 SGHTA, CDR2 FQGNSA. V lost 0 bases to trimming and J lost 13 bases, with 12 bases between them. The CDR3 loop spans 12 amino acids. CDR3 region: CASSLAGGQSYF. DNA for the CDR3: TGTGCCAGCAGCTTAGCGGGTGGACAGTCGTACTTC.

The chain combines TRBV10-3 with TRBJ1-4; TRBD1 might be the D (6 bases). V was trimmed by 8 bases and J by 8 bases, leaving 15 bases between them. Germline assignment: CDR1 ENHRY and CDR2 SYGVKD. The CDR3 totals 13 residues. CDR3 coding DNA: TGTGCCATCGGGGAGGGGGACTGGGAAAAACTGTTTTTT. Protein product: CAIGEGDWEKLFF.

This rearrangement joins TRBV7-2 to TRBJ2-3, with 7 bases matching TRBD2. CDR1 is SGHTA, CDR2 FQGNSA, per germline. With V trimmed by 4 bases and J by 5 bases, 6 bases remained unmatched. This CDR3 region has 14 residues. Written as DNA, the CDR3 is TGTGCCAGCAGCTCGGGACTAAATGTAGATACGCAGTATTTT. The encoded protein is CASSSGLNVDTQYF.